Listed below are T cell receptor beta chains from one sample, sequenced in a study of chemoradiotherapy in HPV16-positive cancers. Assay used: immunoSEQ multiplex PCR; TCRdb lists only in-frame clones, some missing. Among 2,000 to 2,500 clones listed, around 72% were seen once. This specimen was collected from a patient who underwent chemoradiotherapy. The receptors derive from a human donor with HPV-associated anogenital cancer. Each CDR3 is given with its conserved first and last residue. A D gene is named only where the DNA matches it firmly. The size field is filled for only some rows; it gives once, few, many or a size class.

J gene,clone size,D gene,V gene,CDR3 DNA,CDR3 protein
TRBJ2-4,NA,TRBD1,TRBV11-2,TGTGCCAGCAGCTCTCGGACAGGACTTCAGTACTTC,CASSSRTGLQYF
TRBJ2-4,NA,NA,TRBV11-2,TGTGCCAGCAGTTCTAGACTAGCCAAAAACATTCAGTACTTC,CASSSRLAKNIQYF
TRBJ1-4,NA,NA,TRBV28,TGTGCCAGCAGTTTTTTGGGAAGTAATGAAAAACTGTTTTTT,CASSFLGSNEKLFF
TRBJ1-4,NA,NA,TRBV19,TGTGCCTCCGCCTACAGACCAACTAATGAAAAACTGTTTTTT,CASAYRPTNEKLFF
TRBJ1-6,few,NA,TRBV9,TGTGCCAGCAGCGTAGAACCGGGCGGATCACCCCTCCACTTT,CASSVEPGGSPLHF
TRBJ2-3,NA,TRBD2,TRBV12-5,TGTGCTAGTAATCTAGCGGGCGGCACAGATACGCAGTATTTT,CASNLAGGTDTQYF
TRBJ1-2,NA,TRBD1,TRBV6-5,TGTGCCAGCAGTCAGGGGGGGGATGGCTACACCTTC,CASSQGGDGYTF
TRBJ1-1,NA,NA,TRBV15,TGTGCCACCAGCTTCCCAGATGGGAAGGGACGTCCTCCGGGCCGCACTGAAGCTTTCTTT,CATSFPDGKGRPPGRTEAFF
TRBJ2-7,NA,NA,TRBV7-9,TGTGCCAGCAAAAGGCGGTCCGCCTACGAGCAGTACTTC,CASKRRSAYEQYF
TRBJ1-5,NA,NA,TRBV5-1,TGCGCCAGCAGCCTAGAACAGGGAGGTCAGCCCCAGCATTTT,CASSLEQGGQPQHF
TRBJ2-3,few,TRBD2,TRBV19,TGTGCCAGTAGGAGAGCGGGAGGGGACACAGATACGCAGTATTTT,CASRRAGGDTDTQYF
TRBJ2-6,NA,NA,TRBV14,TGTGCCAGCAGCCTCAGGGTCTCCGGGGCCAACGTCCTGACTTTC,CASSLRVSGANVLTF
TRBJ2-4,NA,TRBD1,TRBV28,TGTGCCAGCAGCCTACAGGGGGGTTTAAACATTCAGTACTTC,CASSLQGGLNIQYF
TRBJ1-1,NA,TRBD1,TRBV7-3,TGTGCCAGCAGCTCTCTAGATAGAGGACAGGGGAACACTGAAGCTTTCTTT,CASSSLDRGQGNTEAFF